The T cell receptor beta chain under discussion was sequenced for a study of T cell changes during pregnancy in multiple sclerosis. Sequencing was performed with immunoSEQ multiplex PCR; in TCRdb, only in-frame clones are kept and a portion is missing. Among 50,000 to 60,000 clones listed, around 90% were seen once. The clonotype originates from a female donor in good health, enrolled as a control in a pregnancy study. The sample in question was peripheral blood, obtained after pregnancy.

The CDR3 region is CASSEGARNSPLHF. The CDR3 DNA reads as TGTGCCAGCAGTGAGGGGGCCAGGAATTCACCCCTCCACTTT. The chain employs TRBV7-9 and TRBJ1-6, with 7 bases lining up with TRBD1. CDR3 size: 14 residues. CDR1 is SEHNR, CDR2 FQNEAQ, per germline (reference sequence). The V and J ends lost 6 bases and 7 bases, in that order; junction bases with no gene match: 6.